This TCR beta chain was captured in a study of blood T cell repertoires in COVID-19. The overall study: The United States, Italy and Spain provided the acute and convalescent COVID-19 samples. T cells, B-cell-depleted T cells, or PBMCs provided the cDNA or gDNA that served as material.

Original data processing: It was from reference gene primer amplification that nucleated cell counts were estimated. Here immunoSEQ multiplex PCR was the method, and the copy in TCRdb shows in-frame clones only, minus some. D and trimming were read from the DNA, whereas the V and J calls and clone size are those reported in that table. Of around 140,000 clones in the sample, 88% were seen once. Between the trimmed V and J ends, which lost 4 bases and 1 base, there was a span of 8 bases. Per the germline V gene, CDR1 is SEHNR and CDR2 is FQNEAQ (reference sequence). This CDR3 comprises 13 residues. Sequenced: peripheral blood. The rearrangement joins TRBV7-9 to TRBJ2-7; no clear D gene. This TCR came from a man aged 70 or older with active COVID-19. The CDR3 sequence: CASSSSGSYEQYF. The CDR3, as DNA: TGTGCCAGCAGCTCCTCCGGGTCCTACGAGCAGTACTTC.